This TCR beta chain was sequenced in a study of CD8+ T cells in alopecia areata. On the study more broadly: The study gave treated patients oral tofacitinib at 5 to 10 mg twice daily. Regarding the study as a whole: Affected scalp, especially in alopecia totalis/universalis, had a higher clonality than normal scalp did. Mice showed clearer TCR sharing than patients did, a gap that was possibly HLA-related.

J gave up 3 bases and V 2 bases, and 3 bases lay outside the gene matches. Germline assignment: CDR1 SQVTM and CDR2 ANQGSEA. The CDR3 is 14 residues long. This clone has more than one count but fewer than ten. Its target is unknown. As the sequencing template, cDNA was produced by extracting RNA and reverse transcribing it. Clones were sequenced by immunoSEQ multiplex PCR, and TCRdb holds only the in-frame ones, with some missing. The sample holds approximately 200,000 clones; 58% are singletons and the top ten take more than 5.5%. Treatment noted: oral pan-JAK inhibitor, 5-10 mg twice daily. The chain joins TRBV29-1 to TRBJ2-3; 9 positions agree with TRBD1. This TCR was recovered from a human donor with alopecia areata. Sequences were derived from CD4+ T cells sorted from blood, sampled at week 24, from a patient treated with tofacitinib. The chain's CDR3 is CSVELDRGTDTQYF. The DNA of the CDR3 is TGCAGCGTTGAACTGGACAGGGGAACAGATACGCAGTATTTT.